A selection of T cell receptor beta chains follows, all from one sample in a study of cytomegalovirus exposure and HLA in healthy donors. TCRdb keeps only in-frame clones here, not all; method: immunoSEQ multiplex PCR. The sample shows around 65,000 clones, 55% to 65% of them seen only once. Sequencing input: PBMCs. The receptor set was obtained from a man aged 25 to 40 in good health and CMV-seronegative. Both conserved end residues are part of each CDR3. The D gene is left open where the match is weak. Size values are once, few and many counts, or a class for expanded clones, and some rows have none.

clone_size j_call v_call d_call cdr3_nt cdr3_aa
once TRBJ2-7 TRBV6-5 - TGTGCCAGCAGTTCCTACTACGAGCAGTACTTC CASSSYYEQYF
- TRBJ1-1 TRBV29-1 - TGCAGCGTTGTCATCGGGGGAAGGGTGAGCACTGAAGCTTTCTTT CSVVIGGRVSTEAFF
- TRBJ2-5 TRBV5-4 TRBD2 TGTGCCAGCAGCTTACTGAGCGGGGGCCCAGAGACCCAGTACTTC CASSLLSGGPETQYF
- TRBJ1-1 TRBV2 - TGTGCCAGCAGTGCGTTAAGGGGTTGGGACACTGAAGCTTTCTTT CASSALRGWDTEAFF
- TRBJ1-1 TRBV29-1 - TGCAGCGTTGTCGGGGGAACTTCGAACACTGAAGCTTTCTTT CSVVGGTSNTEAFF
- TRBJ2-7 TRBV4-1 - TGCGCCAGCAGCCAAACCCAGACTAGTTCCTACGAGCAGTACTTC CASSQTQTSSYEQYF
- TRBJ2-7 TRBV10-3 TRBD2 TGTGCCACCAAACTAGCGGTAAGCTCCTACGAGCAGTACTTC CATKLAVSSYEQYF
- TRBJ1-1 TRBV4-1 - TGCGCCAGCAGCCAAAGGGAGGGAGACACTGAAGCTTTCTTT CASSQREGDTEAFF
few TRBJ2-3 TRBV5-8 TRBD2 TGTGCCAGCAGCCAGCGGGGGGCAGATACGCAGTATTTT CASSQRGADTQYF
few TRBJ1-5 TRBV7-9 - TGTGCCAGCAGGTCGGGGGGCGTGGGCAATCAGCCCCAGCATTTT CASRSGGVGNQPQHF
- TRBJ1-3 TRBV5-4 TRBD1 TGTGCCAGCAGCTTGGAACCGGGACAGGGGTCTGGAAACACCATATATTTT CASSLEPGQGSGNTIYF
few TRBJ2-7 TRBV10-3 TRBD1 TGTGCCATCAGTGAGCCGAGGGGGCACGACGAGCAGTACTTC CAISEPRGHDEQYF
- TRBJ1-1 TRBV25-1 TRBD1 TGTGCCAGCAGAAGACAGGGATCTAACACTGAGGCTTTCTTT CASRRQGSNTEAFF
few TRBJ2-3 TRBV6-5 - TGTGCCAGCAGTTACGAGGATCGTCCCGGCACAGATACGCAGTATTTT CASSYEDRPGTDTQYF
- TRBJ1-1 TRBV2 - TGTGCCAGCAGGAGCAGCCGGGTAGGGGTTAACACTGAAGCTTTCTTT CASRSSRVGVNTEAFF
- TRBJ1-5 TRBV2 TRBD1 TGTGCCAGCAGCCACCGGGACAGCTACGCGCAGCCCCAGCATTTT CASSHRDSYAQPQHF
- TRBJ2-5 TRBV6-6 TRBD1 TGTGCCAGCAGTTACAGGCGACAGGGGGGAGAGACCCAGTACTTC CASSYRRQGGETQYF
- TRBJ1-2 TRBV5-4 TRBD1 TGTGCCAGCAGCCCACGGGACAGAAATAACTATGGCTACACCTTC CASSPRDRNNYGYTF
- TRBJ1-5 TRBV28 - TGTGCCACCCACCCCGGGGGGGGCGGTCAGCCCCAGCATTTT CATHPGGGGQPQHF
- TRBJ1-1 TRBV13 TRBD1 TGTGCCAGCAGCCCAGGGGGTGCCCACACTGAAGCTTTCTTT CASSPGGAHTEAFF
- TRBJ2-7 TRBV6-1 TRBD1 TGTGCCAGCAGAGACAGGGTGTCGGACGAGCAGTACTTC CASRDRVSDEQYF
- TRBJ1-5 TRBV5-1 - TGCGCCAGCAGCTTGGACAGGGATAATGGACCCCAGCATTTT CASSLDRDNGPQHF
few TRBJ2-5 TRBV20-1 - TGCAGTGCTAACGGGGAAGAGACCCAGTACTTC CSANGEETQYF